This TCR beta chain was identified in a study of OX40 agonist ivuxolimab in advanced cancers. Study-level information: Ivuxolimab, an antibody that agonizes OX40 (CD134), was administered to the patients.

Comment on this clone: Its target is not known.

TCRdb's copy holds only in-frame clones and misses some; the assay was immunoSEQ multiplex PCR. The repertoire has about 81,000 clones, around 80% of them found once; the top ten carry around 6.6%. The study, taken as a whole, reports: Relatively little clonal expansion, among the lowest observed, appeared in partial responders at 0.1-3.0 mg/kg.

Germline lookup yields CDR1 MDHEN and CDR2 SYDVKM. V gave up 6 bases and J gave up 6 bases, with 12 bases separating them. This CDR3 spans 13 amino acids. This receptor was obtained from an adult with an advanced solid tumor such as melanoma, head and neck, liver or kidney cancer. The sample was CD4+ or CD8+ T cells sorted from blood, taken in a trial of the OX40 agonist ivuxolimab. The V call is TRBV28, the J call TRBJ1-5; tentative D call: TRBD1 (5 bases). DNA for the CDR3: TGTGCCAGCAGGGTGACAGAGTTTCAGCCCCAGCATTTT. It translates to CASRVTEFQPQHF.